The 17 T cell receptor beta chains below were found in one sample sequenced in a study of blood T cell repertoires in COVID-19. Data came from immunoSEQ multiplex PCR; TCRdb stores just in-frame clones and leaves some out. The sample has roughly 140,000 clones, 65% to 85% seen once. The sample consisted of peripheral blood. All receptors come from a woman of 80 years or more with acute or convalescent COVID-19.

V and J are TRBV6-2 or TRBV6-3 and TRBJ1-1; 7 bases are a match to TRBD1. Germline V CDR1 and CDR2: MNHEY, SVGEGT. V shed 5 bases, J shed 6 bases, and the junction held 3 bases outside the gene matches. The CDR3 length is 12 residues. The CDR3 DNA is TGTGCCAGCAGTCCGACAGGGTCTGAAGCTTTCTTT. Its protein is CASSPTGSEAFF.

This chain connects TRBV7-2 to TRBJ2-1; D call uncertain. Trimming removed 5 bases at V and 3 bases at J, with 14 bases between. Germline assignment: CDR1 SGHTA and CDR2 FQGNSA. CDR3 length equals 15 residues. The CDR3 DNA reads as TGTGCCAGCAGCGCCTCCTTTACAGACTACAATGAGCAGTTCTTC. Amino acids: CASSASFTDYNEQFF.

This clone has only a few counts. V gene TRBV6-6 combines with J gene TRBJ1-2; D unclear. Germline loops: CDR1 MNHNY, CDR2 SVGAGI (reference sequence). The CDR3 consists of 16 residues. Deletions cut 0 bases from V and 0 bases from J, with 11 bases between. CDR3 sequence reads: CASSYSPRDSNYGYTF. CDR3 nucleotide sequence: TGTGCCAGCAGTTACTCCCCTCGCGATTCTAACTATGGCTACACCTTC.

The chain links TRBV7-9 to TRBJ1-2, with a possible D match to TRBD1 (6 bases). The ends were cut back, 1 base at V and 8 bases at J, with 11 bases in the middle. Germline assignment: CDR1 SEHNR and CDR2 FQNEAQ (reference sequence). This CDR3 is 13 amino acids long. CDR3 in DNA: TGTGCCAGCAGCTTAGAGTCAGGGGCCGGCTACACCTTC. The encoded protein is CASSLESGAGYTF.

As concerns this clone: Sequence at one end of the junction differs from germline and may be a read error. The J gene is TRBJ2-3, the V gene TRBV7-2, with 7 bases identical to TRBD2. Per germline, CDR1 SGHTA and CDR2 FQGNSA. CDR3 length: 15 amino acids. The CDR3 reads CASSLGGGSIDTQYF. The DNA for the CDR3 is TGTGCCAGCAGCTTAGGCGGCGGGAGCATAGATACGCAGTATTTT.

The chain joins TRBV30 to TRBJ1-2, with TRBD1 matching over 9 bases. Germline V lookup: CDR1 GTSNPN, CDR2 SVGIG (reference sequence). The CDR3 sequence is 17 residues long. Trimming cost V 2 bases and J 4 bases; bases outside gene matches: 14. The CDR3, as DNA: TGTGCCTGGAGTTACTATCCGACAGGGGGGGGTAGCTATGGCTACACCTTC. It translates to CAWSYYPTGGGSYGYTF.

The chain recombines TRBV24-1 with TRBJ1-3; no clear D gene. CDR3 length: 17 residues. Germline V lookup: CDR1 KGHDR, CDR2 SFDVKD. Between the trimmed V and J ends, which lost 9 bases and 4 bases, there was a span of 24 bases. The CDR3 sequence: CATGLQAVPTGGNTIYF. For the CDR3, the DNA is TGTGCCACCGGATTGCAGGCGGTTCCCACGGGAGGAAACACCATATATTTT.

V gene TRBV7-8 combines with J gene TRBJ2-7; D perhaps matches TRBD1 (6 bases). The CDR3 has 14 amino acids. Germline CDR1 and CDR2: SGHVS and FQNEAQ. Trimming shortened V by 8 bases and J by 3 bases, and 17 bases separated the two germline ends. CDR3 protein: CASRKSTGHYEQYF. CDR3 in DNA: TGTGCCAGCCGTAAATCGACAGGCCACTACGAGCAGTACTTC. Drawing the rest from reference TRBV7-8 and TRBJ2-7, the complete variable domain is GAGVSQSPRYKVAKRGQDVALRCDPISGHVSLFWYQQALGQGPEFLTYFQNEAQLDKSGLPSDRFFAERPEGSVSTLKIQRTQQEDSAVYLCASRKSTGHYEQYFGPGTRLTVT.

The chain carries TRBV19 and TRBJ1-1, with 7 bases that match TRBD1. CDR3 length: 13 amino acids. Unmatched junction bases numbered 3, after V lost 1 base and J lost 7 bases. Germline-derived CDR1 and CDR2 are LNHDA and SQIVND (reference sequence). CDR3 residues: CASSIVRDSEAFF. CDR3 bases: TGTGCCAGTAGTATAGTGCGGGACAGTGAAGCTTTCTTT.

The chain has TRBV13 and TRBJ2-2; 9 bases are a match to TRBD1. Germline CDR1 and CDR2: PRHDT and FYEKMQ (reference sequence). This CDR3 is 15 amino acids long. V lost 3 bases and J lost 5; bases outside the gene matches: 4. CDR3 DNA: TGTGCCAGCAGCTTGGGACAGGGATTGACCGGGGAGCTGTTTTTT. Its translation is CASSLGQGLTGELFF. The full variable domain, rest sourced from reference TRBV13 and TRBJ2-2, is AAGVIQSPRHLIKEKRETATLKCYPIPRHDTVYWYQQGPGQDPQFLISFYEKMQSDKGSIPDRFSAQQFSDYHSELNMSSLELGDSALYFCASSLGQGLTGELFFGEGSRLTVL.

This clone was seen a handful of times. This chain's CDR3 is CASSLEKGGGYTF. The CDR3 DNA follows: TGTGCCAGCAGCTTGGAAAAGGGAGGTGGCTACACCTTC. This rearrangement joins TRBV5-4 to TRBJ1-2, with D uncertain. The V end lost 0 bases, the J end lost 7 bases, and 10 bases lay between the germline ends. The CDR3 contains 13 residues. CDR1 SGHNT and CDR2 YYREEE come from the germline V gene (reference sequence).

The V call is TRBV28, the J call TRBJ2-1, with a tentative D call TRBD1 (6 bases). Germline values: CDR1 MDHEN, CDR2 SYDVKM. V was cut by 6 bases and J by 0 bases, with 15 bases left in between. CDR3 length equals 16 residues. The DNA of the CDR3 is TGTGCCAGCAGCGCGACAGGACCCCCCTCCTACAATGAGCAGTTCTTC. Amino acids: CASSATGPPSYNEQFF.

V and J are TRBV7-3 and TRBJ2-2, with D perhaps matching TRBD1 (7 bases). CDR3 length equals 17 residues. V gave up 1 base and J gave up 1 base, with 13 bases separating them. The germline V gene encodes CDR1 SGHTA and CDR2 FQGTGA. CDR3 in amino acids: CASSLMGGQMNTGELFF. The CDR3 coding sequence is TGTGCCAGCAGCTTAATGGGGGGACAGATGAACACCGGGGAGCTGTTTTTT.

The chain is built from TRBV7-2 and TRBJ2-3, with a weak D call TRBD2 (6 bases). V was pared by 6 bases and J by 10 bases, with 17 bases between. Germline CDR1 reads SGHTA; CDR2 reads FQGNSA. The CDR3 spans 13 residues. Here the CDR3 reads CASSQAGAPPQYF. The CDR3 DNA is TGTGCCAGCAGTCAAGCGGGTGCTCCACCGCAGTATTTT.

The V call is TRBV5-1, the J call TRBJ2-3; tentative D call: TRBD2 (6 bases). The CDR3 runs 18 residues. CDR1 is SGHRS and CDR2 is YFSETQ in the germline V gene. The V and J ends lost 0 bases and 2 bases respectively, with 19 bases between them. This CDR3 is CASSLGLISGDDTDTQYF. In DNA form, the CDR3 reads TGCGCCAGCAGCTTGGGTTTAATATCGGGAGACGACACAGATACGCAGTATTTT.

The rearrangement joins TRBV5-1 to TRBJ1-4; 9 bases map to TRBD1. After removal of 5 bases from V and 5 bases from J, the junction contained 7 bases not matched to a gene. The germline gives CDR1 SGHRS, CDR2 YFSETQ. The CDR3 is 15 amino acids. The CDR3 spells CASRQSGTGNEKLFF. The CDR3 DNA is TGCGCCAGCAGACAATCCGGGACAGGGAATGAAAAACTGTTTTTT.

This clone was detected only once. The genes are TRBV19 and TRBJ1-4, with D possibly being TRBD1 (6 bases). The V end lost 6 bases, the J end lost 0 bases, and 14 bases lay between the germline ends. Per the germline V gene, CDR1 is LNHDA and CDR2 is SQIVND (reference sequence). There are 16 residues in the CDR3. CDR3 protein: CASSLGGAATNEKLFF. The CDR3 DNA follows: TGTGCCAGTAGCTTGGGGGGGGCAGCAACTAATGAAAAACTGTTTTTT.